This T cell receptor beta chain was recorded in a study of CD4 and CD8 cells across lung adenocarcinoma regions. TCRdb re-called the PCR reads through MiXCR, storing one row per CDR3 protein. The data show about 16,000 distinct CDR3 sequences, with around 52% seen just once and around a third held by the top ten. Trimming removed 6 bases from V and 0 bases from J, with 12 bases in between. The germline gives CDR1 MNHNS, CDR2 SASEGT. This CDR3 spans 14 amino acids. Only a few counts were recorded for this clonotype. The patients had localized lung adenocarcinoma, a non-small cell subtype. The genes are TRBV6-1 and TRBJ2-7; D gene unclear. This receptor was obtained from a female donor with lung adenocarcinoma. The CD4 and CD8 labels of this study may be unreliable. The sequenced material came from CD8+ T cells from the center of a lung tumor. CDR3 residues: CASRVLQSSYEQYF. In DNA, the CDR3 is TGTGCCAGCAGGGTACTTCAGAGCTCCTACGAGCAGTACTTC.